Each of the 19 T cell receptor beta chains below was sequenced from the same sample in a study of technical replicates of blood from a few donors. Sequencing used immunoSEQ multiplex PCR; TCRdb keeps in-frame clones, though not all of them. This sample has about 80,000 clones, with 80% to 90% found just once. Source material: PBMCs. These receptors all stem from a human donor in good health. Some clones in this sample may be carry-over from other donors' samples.

CDR3 bases: TGTGCCAGCAGCCCGCGACTCCTTACCTACGAGCAGTACTTC. Its translation: CASSPRLLTYEQYF. J is TRBJ2-7 and V is TRBV7-9; D remains ambiguous. V shed 5 bases and J shed 2 bases, with 13 bases lying between them. CDR3 size: 14 residues. Germline lookup yields CDR1 SEHNR and CDR2 FQNEAQ (reference sequence). The full variable domain, its missing parts supplied by reference TRBV7-9 and TRBJ2-7, is DTGVSQNPRHKITKRGQNVTFRCDPISEHNRLYWYRQTLGQGPEFLTYFQNEAQLEKSRLLSDRFSAERPKGSFSTLEIQRTEQGDSAMYLCASSPRLLTYEQYFGPGTRLTVT.

The chain combines TRBV6-1 with TRBJ1-1; maybe TRBD1 (6 bases). CDR1 and CDR2 from the germline V gene are MNHNS and SASEGT. V lost 3 bases, J lost 6 bases, and 17 bases lay in between. This CDR3 has 15 residues. This chain's CDR3 is CASSDLGQRGAEAFF. CDR3 in DNA: TGTGCCAGCAGTGACCTAGGACAGAGAGGGGCTGAAGCTTTCTTT.

This chain joins TRBV11-2 and TRBJ2-7, with 10 positions matching TRBD2. This CDR3 spans 18 amino acids. V shed 5 bases and J 0 bases; nucleotides not matched to a gene: 13. Germline lookup yields CDR1 SGHAT and CDR2 FQNNGV. DNA for the CDR3: TGTGCCAGCAGCGAACGAGGCGGGCTAGCGGGGGTCTCCTACGAGCAGTACTTC. Amino acids: CASSERGGLAGVSYEQYF. The full variable domain, its missing parts supplied by reference TRBV11-2 and TRBJ2-7, is EAGVAQSPRYKIIEKRQSVAFWCNPISGHATLYWYQQILGQGPKLLIQFQNNGVVDDSQLPKDRFSAERLKGVDSTLKIQPAKLEDSAVYLCASSERGGLAGVSYEQYFGPGTRLTVT.

The genes are TRBV14 and TRBJ2-7; the D is unclear. The CDR3 extends over 14 amino acids. Between the trimmed V and J ends, which lost 1 base and 3 bases, there was a span of 10 bases. CDR1 SGHDN and CDR2 FVKESK come from the germline V gene. The DNA of the CDR3 is TGTGCCAGCAGCCAAGCACGGAACTACTACGAGCAGTACTTC. Its protein is CASSQARNYYEQYF.

The chain joins TRBV6-5 to TRBJ2-1; tentatively, D is TRBD2 (5 bases). This CDR3 is built from 14 residues. Germline lookup yields CDR1 MNHEY and CDR2 SVGAGI. Trimming left V 6 bases short and J 3 bases short, with 12 bases between. CDR3 coding DNA: TGTGCCAGCAGACGGGGAGAACTCTACAATGAGCAGTTCTTC. Its protein is CASRRGELYNEQFF.

This chain links TRBV7-3 with TRBJ2-5; D ambiguous. Trimming removed 5 bases at V and 5 bases at J, with 12 bases between. Germline CDR1 reads SGHTA; CDR2 reads FQGTGA. CDR3 length: 13 amino acids. The CDR3 loop is CASSPSDGETQYF. CDR3 in DNA: TGTGCCAGCAGCCCAAGTGACGGGGAGACCCAGTACTTC.

This chain uses TRBV30 with TRBJ2-7, with 7 bases matching TRBD2. Germline CDR1 and CDR2: GTSNPN and SVGIG (reference sequence). V shed 1 base and J 7 bases; nucleotides not matched to a gene: 7. CDR3 size: 13 residues. CDR3 DNA sequence: TGTGCCTGGAGTGAAATGGGGGGGTTTGAGCAGTACTTC. It encodes CAWSEMGGFEQYF.

This clone has a single count. The chain combines TRBV2 with TRBJ2-2, with 8 bases identical to TRBD1. There are 16 residues in the CDR3. CDR1 and CDR2 (germline): SNHLY, FYNNEI. The trim removed 5 bases at V and 5 bases at J, leaving 10 bases unmatched. The CDR3 DNA sequence: TGTGCCAGCAGTCTCACCAGGGGGCGGGGTACCGGGGAGCTGTTTTTT. This sequence encodes CASSLTRGRGTGELFF.

V and J are TRBV6-5 and TRBJ2-7, with D unresolved. This CDR3 has 14 amino acids. Germline-derived CDR1 and CDR2 are MNHEY and SVGAGI. V gave up 0 bases and J gave up 2 bases, with 8 bases separating them. CDR3: CASSYSMLAYEQYF. The DNA of the CDR3 is TGTGCCAGCAGTTACTCGATGCTAGCCTACGAGCAGTACTTC.

The V call is TRBV19, the J call TRBJ1-6, with D possibly being TRBD1 (5 bases). Deletions cut 8 bases from V and 2 bases from J, with 7 bases between. This CDR3 spans 13 amino acids. The germline V gene has CDR1 LNHDA and CDR2 SQIVND (reference sequence). The CDR3 DNA follows: TGTGCCAGTGGGGCCACCTATAATTCACCCCTCCACTTT. Protein: CASGATYNSPLHF. Full variable domain (outside the CDR3, taken from reference TRBV19 and TRBJ1-6): DGGITQSPKYLFRKEGQNVTLSCEQNLNHDAMYWYRQDPGQGLRLIYYSQIVNDFQKGDIAEGYSVSREKKESFPLTVTSAQKNPTAFYLCASGATYNSPLHFGNGTRLTVT.

This clone was detected a few times. V gene TRBV5-1 combines with J gene TRBJ2-7; the match to TRBD1 covers 9 bases. Germline lookup yields CDR1 SGHRS and CDR2 YFSETQ. The trim removed 4 bases at V and 6 bases at J, leaving 8 bases unmatched. The CDR3 sequence is 14 residues long. Here the CDR3 DNA reads TGCGCCAGCAGCCCGGACAGGGGTGTCCGCGAGCAGTACTTC. Protein product: CASSPDRGVREQYF.

The table lists this clone with a few counts. J is TRBJ1-3 and V is TRBV5-5; 9 bases are a match to TRBD1. Germline CDR1 and CDR2: SGHKS and YYEKEE (reference sequence). The CDR3 runs 15 residues. Trimming took 4 bases from V and 2 from J; bases not matched to a gene: 4. The CDR3 here is CASSRTGEAGNTIYF. As DNA, the CDR3 is TGTGCCAGCAGCCGGACAGGGGAGGCTGGAAACACCATATATTTT.

The chain recombines TRBV19 with TRBJ1-5, with D tentatively TRBD1 (6 bases). This CDR3 contains 13 residues. V was cut by 6 bases and J by 3 bases, with 9 bases left in between. Germline V CDR1 and CDR2: LNHDA, SQIVND (reference sequence). The CDR3 is CASSYRVNQPQHF. The CDR3 coding sequence is TGTGCCAGTAGCTACAGGGTCAATCAGCCCCAGCATTTT.

The V call is TRBV29-1, the J call TRBJ1-1; 8 nucleotides line up with TRBD1. The germline CDR1 and CDR2 sequences are SQVTM and ANQGSEA. CDR3 length equals 13 residues. The V gene end was trimmed by 5 bases and the J gene end by 5 bases; junction bases not matched to a gene: 7. The CDR3 reads CSVSRTGPTEAFF. In DNA, the CDR3 is TGCAGCGTTTCCCGGACAGGGCCAACTGAAGCTTTCTTT.

This chain links TRBV6-5 with TRBJ2-7, with 9 nucleotides matching TRBD2. The CDR3 runs 13 residues. Germline CDR1 is MNHEY and CDR2 is SVGAGI. V was pared by 8 bases and J by 4 bases, with 6 bases of the junction left unmatched. CDR3 loop: CASGWAGGYEQYF. The CDR3 DNA sequence: TGTGCCAGCGGGTGGGCGGGAGGGTACGAGCAGTACTTC.

This rearrangement joins TRBV4-3 to TRBJ2-2; possible D gene TRBD2, 6 bases. The germline gives CDR1 LGHNA, CDR2 YSLEER. This CDR3 is 15 amino acids long. The ends were cut back, 1 base at V and 5 bases at J, with 11 bases in the middle. The CDR3 bases are TGCGCCAGCAGCCAAGTAGGGACTGATACCGGGGAGCTGTTTTTT. This codes for CASSQVGTDTGELFF.

The rearrangement links TRBV5-1 to TRBJ1-5, with no clear D. CDR1 is SGHRS and CDR2 is YFSETQ in the germline V gene. This CDR3 spans 14 amino acids. V lost 1 base and J 4 bases, leaving 9 bases between the germline ends. The DNA for the CDR3 is TGCGCCAGCAGCTTGTCAGGAGGGAATCAGCCCCAGCATTTT. Its translation: CASSLSGGNQPQHF. The full variable domain, with the rest looked up from reference TRBV5-1 and TRBJ1-5, is KAGVTQTPRYLIKTRGQQVTLSCSPISGHRSVSWYQQTPGQGLQFLFEYFSETQRNKGNFPGRFSGRQFSNSRSEMNVSTLELGDSALYLCASSLSGGNQPQHFGDGTRLSIL.

This rearrangement joins TRBV6-5 to TRBJ2-7, with 10 bases that match TRBD2. The CDR3 covers 14 residues. Trimming cost V 7 bases and J 5 bases; bases outside gene matches: 8. Looked up from germline, CDR1 is MNHEY and CDR2 is SVGAGI. The CDR3 DNA is TGTGCCAGCAACTCCGGGACTAGCGTCGACGAGCAGTACTTC. Translation: CASNSGTSVDEQYF.

The chain uses TRBV7-3 and TRBJ2-5; D gene ambiguous. Germline V gene data show CDR1 as SGHTA and CDR2 as FQGTGA. This CDR3 has 13 amino acids. Trimming shortened V by 5 bases and J by 1 base, and 8 bases separated the two germline ends. The CDR3 spells CASSMTRQETQYF. The CDR3 nucleotides read TGTGCCAGCAGCATGACTCGCCAAGAGACCCAGTACTTC.